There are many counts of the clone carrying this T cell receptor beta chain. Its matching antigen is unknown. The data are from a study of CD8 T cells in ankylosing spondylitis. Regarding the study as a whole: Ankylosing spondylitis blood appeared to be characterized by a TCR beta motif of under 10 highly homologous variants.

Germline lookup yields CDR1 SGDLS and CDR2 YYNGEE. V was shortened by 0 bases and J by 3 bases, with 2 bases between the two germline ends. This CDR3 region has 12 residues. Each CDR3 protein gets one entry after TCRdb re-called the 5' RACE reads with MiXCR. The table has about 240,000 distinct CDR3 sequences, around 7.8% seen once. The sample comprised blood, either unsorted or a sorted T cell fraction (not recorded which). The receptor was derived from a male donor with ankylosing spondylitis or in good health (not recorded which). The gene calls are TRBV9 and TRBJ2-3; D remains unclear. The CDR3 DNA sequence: TGTGCCAGCAGCGTAGAAACAGATACGCAGTATTTT. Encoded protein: CASSVETDTQYF.